The rows below give T cell receptor beta chains drawn from one sample of a study of cytomegalovirus exposure and HLA in healthy donors. The protocol was immunoSEQ multiplex PCR, while the TCRdb copy is restricted to in-frame clones and leaves out a portion. The top ten clones hold 1.5% to 1.8% of a sample with roughly 150,000 clones, around 78% of them seen once. The source material was PBMCs. The receptors here all came from a man aged 40-50 years in good health and CMV-seronegative. Both conserved end residues are part of each CDR3. A D gene is named only where the DNA matches it firmly. The size entry is marked missing in some rows and otherwise reads once, few, many or a size class.

V gene: TRBV11-2; J gene: TRBJ1-1; D gene: -; clone size: -; CDR3 DNA: TGTGCCAGCAGCCGAGGTGGACAGGAAGCTTTCTTT; CDR3 protein: CASSRGGQEAFF
V gene: TRBV11-2; J gene: TRBJ2-1; D gene: TRBD2; clone size: once; CDR3 DNA: TGTGCCAGCTCCCCGGGACTAAACTACAATGAGCAGTTCTTC; CDR3 protein: CASSPGLNYNEQFF
V gene: TRBV5-5; J gene: TRBJ2-7; D gene: -; clone size: -; CDR3 DNA: TGTGCCAGCAGCCCAACCGGGACATTACCCTACGAGCAGTACTTC; CDR3 protein: CASSPTGTLPYEQYF
V gene: TRBV28; J gene: TRBJ2-6; D gene: -; clone size: -; CDR3 DNA: TGTGCCAGCAGCTGGGGCCTCTCTGGGGCCAACGTCCTGACTTTC; CDR3 protein: CASSWGLSGANVLTF
V gene: TRBV6-5; J gene: TRBJ1-2; D gene: -; clone size: -; CDR3 DNA: TGTGCCAGCAGTTCGCGGGGATACTATGGCTACACCTTC; CDR3 protein: CASSSRGYYGYTF
V gene: TRBV7-8; J gene: TRBJ2-6; D gene: -; clone size: -; CDR3 DNA: TGTGCCAGCAGCTTACCCCAGACTGGGGCCAACGGCCTGACTTTC; CDR3 protein: CASSLPQTGANGLTF
V gene: TRBV19; J gene: TRBJ2-5; D gene: -; clone size: once; CDR3 DNA: TGTGCCAGTAGTATAGATCTATCGGGGAGGGAGACCCAGTACTTC; CDR3 protein: CASSIDLSGRETQYF
V gene: TRBV29-1; J gene: TRBJ1-4; D gene: TRBD1; clone size: -; CDR3 DNA: TGCAGTGCCGGGACAGGGCTTGAAAAACTGTTTTTT; CDR3 protein: CSAGTGLEKLFF
V gene: TRBV19; J gene: TRBJ2-1; D gene: -; clone size: -; CDR3 DNA: TGTGCCAGTAGTATTGGAGGCTCCTACAATGAGCAGTTCTTC; CDR3 protein: CASSIGGSYNEQFF
V gene: TRBV2; J gene: TRBJ2-7; D gene: -; clone size: -; CDR3 DNA: TGTGCCAGCAGGGCAGCGCCTTACGAGCAGTACTTC; CDR3 protein: CASRAAPYEQYF
V gene: TRBV21-1; J gene: TRBJ1-2; D gene: -; clone size: -; CDR3 DNA: TGTGCCAGCAGCAAAGGGACAGGTCCCTATGGCTACACCTTC; CDR3 protein: CASSKGTGPYGYTF